What follows are 5 T cell receptor beta chains derived from one specimen sequenced in a study of blood T cell repertoires in COVID-19. Clones were sequenced by immunoSEQ multiplex PCR, and TCRdb holds only the in-frame ones, with some missing. Of roughly 570,000 clones listed, 85% to 90% are singletons. Source material: peripheral blood. The receptors were sampled from a woman in her forties or fifties with COVID-19, enrolled during active disease.

V gene TRBV9 combines with J gene TRBJ1-4; 8 bases agree with TRBD1. Germline lookup yields CDR1 SGDLS and CDR2 YYNGEE. The CDR3 has 15 amino acids. V lost 3 bases, J lost 5 bases, and 6 bases stayed unmatched. CDR3 in amino acids: CASSADRGPNEKLFF. CDR3 in DNA: TGTGCCAGCAGCGCCGACAGGGGACCCAATGAAAAACTGTTTTTT. Drawing the rest from reference TRBV9 and TRBJ1-4, the complete variable domain is DSGVTQTPKHLITATGQRVTLRCSPRSGDLSVYWYQQSLDQGLQFLIQYYNGEERAKGNILERFSAQQFPDLHSELNLSSLELGDSALYFCASSADRGPNEKLFFGSGTQLSVL.

The rearrangement uses TRBV10-3 and TRBJ1-2, with a weak D call TRBD1 (5 bases). V gave up 4 bases and J gave up 6 bases, with 12 bases separating them. The CDR3 has 13 residues. CDR1 and CDR2 from the germline V gene are ENHRY and SYGVKD. This CDR3 is CAISVARVDGYTF. The CDR3 nucleotides read TGTGCCATCAGTGTTGCCAGGGTAGATGGCTACACCTTC.

The chain recombines TRBV5-6 with TRBJ1-1, with D uncertain. V was shortened by 3 bases and J by 1 base, with 13 bases between the two germline ends. The CDR3 loop spans 15 amino acids. Germline loops: CDR1 SGHDT, CDR2 YYEEEE. The CDR3 DNA reads as TGTGCCAGCAGCTGGGAGAGAAGACAGAACACTGAAGCTTTCTTT. This translates into CASSWERRQNTEAFF.

This clone occurred once. This sequence joins TRBV14 and TRBJ2-7; 8 bases are a match to TRBD1. CDR1 is SGHDN and CDR2 is FVKESK in the germline V gene. With V trimmed by 2 bases and J by 6 bases, 9 bases remained unmatched. The CDR3 totals 15 residues. The CDR3 coding sequence is TGTGCCAGCAGCCAATTTAGGACAGGGTCTGGCGAGCAGTACTTC. This encodes CASSQFRTGSGEQYF.

V gene TRBV30 combines with J gene TRBJ2-5; the D gene is possibly TRBD2 (5 bases). Germline CDR1 GTSNPN, CDR2 SVGIG (reference sequence). The CDR3 length is 16 residues. V lost 0 bases, J lost 5 bases, and 19 bases lay in between. Written as DNA, the CDR3 is TGTGCCTGGAGTGTAAACCCCCTCCCCTGGGAGGAGACCCAGTACTTC. This gives the protein CAWSVNPLPWEETQYF. Complete variable domain (other parts from reference TRBV30 and TRBJ2-5): SQTIHQWPATLVQPVGSPLSLECTVEGTSNPNLYWYRQAAGRGLQLLFYSVGIGQISSEVPQNLSASRPQDRQFILSSKKLLLSDSGFYLCAWSVNPLPWEETQYFGPGTRLLVL.